This is a list of T cell receptor beta chains from one sample in a study of cytomegalovirus exposure and HLA in healthy donors. Here immunoSEQ multiplex PCR was the method, and the copy in TCRdb shows in-frame clones only, minus some. The sample yields about 43,000 clones, 50% to 75% seen once. Sequencing was performed on PBMCs. Every receptor here comes from a human donor in good health. Both conserved end residues are part of each CDR3.

len,j_gene,v_gene,CDR3aa
17,TRBJ1-6,TRBV4-2,CASSQSLAAAFTSPLHF
14,TRBJ2-7,TRBV25-1,CASSPTGGPYEQYF
11,TRBJ1-1,TRBV29-1,CSVEFGTEAFF
13,TRBJ1-2,TRBV2,CASRGTTPRGYTF
12,TRBJ1-1,TRBV27,CASTTGQGKAFF
16,TRBJ2-1,TRBV6-5,CASSYSFSLANNEQFF
14,TRBJ2-2,TRBV4-1,CASRRGGATGELFF
13,TRBJ1-2,TRBV28,CASSLLKNYGYTF
16,TRBJ2-7,TRBV5-4,CASSLGTSGATYEQYF
16,TRBJ1-6,TRBV5-1,CASSFDNPGQGLPLHF
14,-,TRBV7-2,CASSSNRGPYEQYF
17,TRBJ2-5,TRBV4-3,CASSPFTGGRGGETQYF
13,TRBJ2-5,TRBV12-5,CASGLGGEETQYF
16,TRBJ2-4,TRBV5-1,CASSPHAAAPGDIQYF
15,TRBJ1-1,TRBV7-9,CASSPRAARNTEAFF
16,TRBJ1-4,TRBV4-1,CASSQNPSQGAEKLFF
12,TRBJ2-7,TRBV30,CAWNRPLYEQYF